Here is one T cell receptor (beta chain) with its context. Those enrolled in Seattle joined during active infection and were followed longitudinally afterward. Germline CDR1 reads SGHDN; CDR2 reads FVKESK. The CDR3 is 17 amino acids. J lost 0 bases, V lost 1 base, and 6 bases had no gene match. These data belong to a study of blood T cell repertoires in COVID-19. Study-wide background: From the United States, Italy and Spain came samples of acute and convalescent COVID-19. Sources were T cells, B-cell-depleted T cells, or PBMCs; the material itself was cDNA or gDNA.

Produced via immunoSEQ multiplex PCR; TCRdb's table is partial and in-frame only. The table lists under 250,000 clones, about nine tenths of them singletons, with around a tenth in the top ten. The receptor was isolated from a man aged 50 or older with COVID-19, enrolled during active disease. J is TRBJ2-3 and V is TRBV14; TRBD2 agrees at 8 bases. The sequenced sample was peripheral blood. The CDR3 nucleotides read TGTGCCAGCAGCCAAGTAGCGGGACTCCCTAGCACAGATACGCAGTATTTT. Translated, it gives CASSQVAGLPSTDTQYF. The full variable domain, in which reference TRBV14 and TRBJ2-3 provide the parts outside the CDR3, is EAGVTQFPSHSVIEKGQTVTLRCDPISGHDNLYWYRRVMGKEIKFLLHFVKESKQDESGMPNNRFLAERTGGTYSTLKVQPAELEDSGVYFCASSQVAGLPSTDTQYFGPGTRLTVL.